Listed here are 26 T cell receptor beta chains from one sample, sequenced in a study of identical twins. TCRdb re-called the 5' RACE reads through MiXCR, storing one row per CDR3 protein. Found here are roughly 1.6 million distinct CDR3 sequences, 25% to 35% of them singletons; the top ten hold about 0.27%. Source material: cord blood. The receptors come from a newborn girl in good health.

The genes are TRBV5-1 and TRBJ1-2; TRBD1 aligns across 11 bases. The germline gives CDR1 SGHRS, CDR2 YFSETQ. The V and J ends lost 3 bases and 4 bases, in that order; junction bases with no gene match: 5. The CDR3 runs 15 residues. CDR3 nucleotide sequence: TGCGCCAGCAGCTCGCGGACAGGGGGCAGCTATGGCTACACCTTC. Encoded protein: CASSSRTGGSYGYTF.

This chain uses TRBV20-1 with TRBJ1-4, with a possible D match to TRBD1 (6 bases). Germline V gene data show CDR1 as DFQATT and CDR2 as SNEGSKA (reference sequence). The CDR3 has 14 residues. Trimming removed 5 bases at V and 0 bases at J, with 10 bases between. The CDR3 DNA reads as TGCAGTGCTCTACAGGGATCAACTAATGAAAAACTGTTTTTT. Protein: CSALQGSTNEKLFF.

As to this clonotype: This may arise from a read error, as a much more abundant clone is one base away. The chain carries TRBV4-2 and TRBJ2-1, with TRBD2 matching 7 bases. From germline, CDR1 is LGHNA and CDR2 YNFKEQ. The CDR3 totals 15 residues. The CDR3 reads CAGSQESSGANEQFF. The CDR3 region has the DNA TGTGCCGGCAGCCAAGAGTCTAGCGGAGCAAATGAGCAGTTCTTC.

V usage is TRBV20-1 and J usage is TRBJ2-3; 7 positions agree with TRBD2. Germline lookup yields CDR1 DFQATT and CDR2 SNEGSKA (reference sequence). The J segment lost 1 base and the V segment lost 3 bases, leaving 4 bases of the junction unmatched. This CDR3 has 14 amino acids. CDR3 DNA sequence: TGCAGTGCTAGCCCGGGAGGAGGCACAGATACGCAGTATTTT. Its protein is CSASPGGGTDTQYF.

The sample holds many counts of this clonotype. The V and J genes are TRBV5-1 and TRBJ2-7; D is undetermined. V shed 2 bases and J shed 5 bases, with 14 bases lying between them. The CDR3 is made up of 14 amino acids. From germline, CDR1 is SGHRS and CDR2 YFSETQ. In nucleotides, the CDR3 is TGCGCCAGCAGCTTTTCTAACAGAGGCAACGAGCAGTACTTC. Translated: CASSFSNRGNEQYF.

The chain is built from TRBV24-1 and TRBJ2-1; maybe TRBD2 (5 bases). This CDR3 is built from 14 residues. V was shortened by 7 bases and J by 4 bases, with 13 bases between the two germline ends. Germline V CDR1 and CDR2: KGHDR, SFDVKD. This CDR3 is CATRSPSPYNEQFF. Here the CDR3 DNA reads TGTGCCACCAGAAGCCCTAGCCCATACAATGAGCAGTTCTTC.

The chain employs TRBV19 and TRBJ2-1, with D uncertain. V dropped 2 bases and J dropped 5 bases, with 7 bases sitting between them. The CDR3 is made up of 13 amino acids. Germline V gene data show CDR1 as LNHDA and CDR2 as SQIVND (reference sequence). The DNA for the CDR3 is TGTGCCAGTAGTATAAGGTGGGACAATGAGCAGTTCTTC. Protein sequence: CASSIRWDNEQFF. Supplemented by reference TRBV19 and TRBJ2-1, the full variable domain reads DGGITQSPKYLFRKEGQNVTLSCEQNLNHDAMYWYRQDPGQGLRLIYYSQIVNDFQKGDIAEGYSVSREKKESFPLTVTSAQKNPTAFYLCASSIRWDNEQFFGPGTRLTVL.

This clonotype was detected a few times. This rearrangement joins TRBV23-1 to TRBJ1-4; unclear D gene. TRBV23-1 falls under the ORF class, with uncertain function. The CDR3 totals 15 residues. V gave up 2 bases and J gave up 7 bases, with 14 bases separating them. CDR3 sequence: CASSQRTGWGEKLFF. The CDR3 DNA reads as TGCGCCAGCAGTCAACGGACGGGGTGGGGTGAAAAACTGTTTTTT.

This clonotype was seen more than once but under ten times. DNA of the CDR3: TGCAGTGCTAGAGGGACAGGGAGGGCCTATGGCTACACCTTC. Its translation: CSARGTGRAYGYTF. V gene TRBV20-1 combines with J gene TRBJ1-2; 8 bases align to TRBD1. The CDR3 is 14 amino acids. The germline V gene has CDR1 DFQATT and CDR2 SNEGSKA (reference sequence). The J segment lost 4 bases and the V segment lost 1 base, leaving 5 bases of the junction unmatched.

This clonotype has a count of ten or more. The V call is TRBV6-5, the J call TRBJ2-7; TRBD1 is a possible D gene (5 bases). This CDR3 region has 14 residues. Germline V lookup: CDR1 MNHEY, CDR2 SVGAGI. Trimming cost V 0 bases and J 3 bases, with 9 bases left between them. CDR3 DNA sequence: TGTGCCAGCAGTTACTCGTTCAGGGTCTACGAGCAGTACTTC. This translates into CASSYSFRVYEQYF.

The chain employs TRBV21-1 and TRBJ2-5. TRBV21-1 is a recognized pseudogene. The CDR3 is 13 residues long. This chain's CDR3 is CASSKKTVNEQYF. CDR3 nucleotides: TGTGCCAGCAGCAAAAAGACGGTGAATGAGCAGTACTTC.

The chain carries TRBV4-1 and TRBJ2-4, with TRBD2 matching over 15 bases. The CDR3 runs to 16 residues. Germline V gene data show CDR1 as MGHRA and CDR2 as YSYEKL. The V gene end was trimmed by 8 bases and the J gene end by 8 bases; junction bases not matched to a gene: 10. Here the CDR3 reads CASGSGTSGGRDIQYF. In DNA, the CDR3 is TGCGCCAGCGGATCCGGGACTAGCGGGGGGAGGGACATTCAGTACTTC.

This clonotype was seen a few times. The chain links TRBV15 to TRBJ2-3; D perhaps matches TRBD1 (5 bases). Trimming stripped 1 base from V and 2 bases from J, with 16 bases between. This CDR3 comprises 17 residues. Germline loops: CDR1 LNHNV, CDR2 YYDKDF (reference sequence). CDR3 DNA: TGTGCCACCAGCAGAGTGTCCAGGGCGTGGGACACAGATACGCAGTATTTT. Its translation is CATSRVSRAWDTDTQYF.

J is TRBJ2-3 and V is TRBV5-1; 9 bases map to TRBD2. Germline CDR1 reads SGHRS; CDR2 reads YFSETQ. Losses at the gene ends were 7 bases for V and 0 bases for J; bases not matched to a gene: 3. CDR3 length equals 14 residues. This chain's CDR3 is CASCLAGSTDTQYF. CDR3 coding DNA: TGCGCCAGCTGCCTAGCGGGAAGCACAGATACGCAGTATTTT.

The chain recombines TRBV9 with TRBJ1-1; possible D gene TRBD1, 5 bases. The CDR3 has 15 residues. Germline values: CDR1 SGDLS, CDR2 YYNGEE. The V end lost 0 bases, the J end lost 4 bases, and 13 bases lay between the germline ends. This chain's CDR3 is CASSVAPQGPTEAFF. The CDR3 DNA reads as TGTGCCAGCAGCGTAGCTCCGCAGGGTCCCACTGAAGCTTTCTTT. The whole variable domain, filled in from reference TRBV9 and TRBJ1-1, reads DSGVTQTPKHLITATGQRVTLRCSPRSGDLSVYWYQQSLDQGLQFLIQYYNGEERAKGNILERFSAQQFPDLHSELNLSSLELGDSALYFCASSVAPQGPTEAFFGQGTRLTVV.

This chain connects TRBV20-1 to TRBJ2-4, with D unclear. With the DNA end fitting TRBJ2-5 better, the J assignment may be wrong. The CDR3 consists of 13 residues. Germline CDR1 is DFQATT and CDR2 is SNEGSKA (reference sequence). For the CDR3, the DNA is TGCAGTGCTAGAGTGCCAACGGTAGGGACCCAGTACTTC. Its translation is CSARVPTVGTQYF.

The CDR3 nucleotides are TGTGCCAGCAGAGGACAGGGGGTGGGTGGCTACACCTTC. It specifies CASRGQGVGGYTF. The chain links TRBV6-1 to TRBJ1-2; 10 bases fit TRBD1. The CDR3 consists of 13 residues. J lost 7 bases, V lost 6 bases, and 5 bases had no gene match. The germline V gene encodes CDR1 MNHNS and CDR2 SASEGT.

This chain joins TRBV20-1 and TRBJ2-1; D may be TRBD2 (5 bases). The CDR3 loop spans 14 amino acids. Germline values: CDR1 DFQATT, CDR2 SNEGSKA (reference sequence). The V gene lost 5 bases and the J gene lost 4 bases, with 15 bases spanning the gap. Written as DNA, the CDR3 is TGCAGTGCTCTACTAGAGTGGGTATACAATGAGCAGTTCTTC. It specifies CSALLEWVYNEQFF.

The chain has TRBV27 and TRBJ1-5; no definite D call. The germline V gene has CDR1 MNHEY and CDR2 SMNVEV (reference sequence). CDR3 length: 11 amino acids. V lost 8 bases and J 8 bases, leaving 10 bases between the germline ends. CDR3 DNA: TGTGCCAGCGAATCATGGGAGCCCCAGCATTTT. Its translation is CASESWEPQHF.

This clonotype was picked up a small number of times. V gene TRBV4-1 combines with J gene TRBJ2-3; 9 bases match TRBD2. Germline trimming cut 4 bases from V and 2 bases from J; bases unmatched to any gene: 16. This CDR3 region has 19 residues. Per germline, CDR1 MGHRA and CDR2 YSYEKL. In DNA, the CDR3 is TGCGCCAGCAGCCTACATCCGGGACTAGCCGGTCCACCCACAGATACGCAGTATTTT. It specifies CASSLHPGLAGPPTDTQYF.

This clonotype appeared once. The V call is TRBV20-1, the J call TRBJ2-7, with 7 bases fitting TRBD2. CDR1 is DFQATT, CDR2 SNEGSKA, per germline (reference sequence). The CDR3 consists of 15 residues. The V and J ends lost 3 bases and 9 bases, in that order; junction bases with no gene match: 17. CDR3 protein: CSARGRGGMKDGQYF. CDR3 sequence (DNA): TGCAGTGCTAGGGGCCGGGGAGGGATGAAGGACGGGCAGTACTTC.

This clonotype was seen only a few times. The CDR3 reads CASSLSAQINSPLHF. The CDR3 DNA is TGTGCCAGCAGTTTATCGGCCCAGATTAATTCACCCCTCCACTTT. The gene calls are TRBV27 and TRBJ1-6; D unclear. Trimming left V 0 bases short and J 6 bases short, with 9 bases between. Looked up from germline, CDR1 is MNHEY and CDR2 is SMNVEV (reference sequence). This CDR3 has 15 residues.

J is TRBJ2-1 and V is TRBV9; 7 bases agree with TRBD2. J was trimmed by 1 base and V by 3 bases; bases with no gene match: 16. The CDR3 runs 19 residues. CDR1 is SGDLS, CDR2 YYNGEE, per germline. DNA of the CDR3: TGTGCCAGCAGCGGAAAACAGCTGGGGCGGGAGTGGTCCTACAATGAGCAGTTCTTC. This codes for CASSGKQLGREWSYNEQFF.

The chain links TRBV6-5 to TRBJ1-1; D perhaps matches TRBD1 (5 bases). Per the germline V gene, CDR1 is MNHEY and CDR2 is SVGAGI. The CDR3 totals 15 residues. Between the trimmed V and J ends, which lost 2 bases and 0 bases, there was a span of 10 bases. DNA of the CDR3: TGTGCCAGCAGTTACGGGACGGCTATGAACACTGAAGCTTTCTTT. Amino acids: CASSYGTAMNTEAFF.

This clonotype occurred a few times. J is TRBJ1-5 and V is TRBV7-2; no firm D call. The ends were cut back, 4 bases at V and 5 bases at J, with 12 bases in the middle. The CDR3 totals 14 residues. In germline, CDR1 is SGHTA, CDR2 FQGNSA. The CDR3 DNA reads TGTGCCAGCAGCTCGAGGGTCGGGGATCAGCCCCAGCATTTT. It yields the protein CASSSRVGDQPQHF.

A few counts support this clonotype. The chain uses TRBV5-1 and TRBJ1-1; D gene ambiguous. V dropped 0 bases and J dropped 1 base, with 10 bases sitting between them. This CDR3 region has 15 residues. Germline-derived CDR1 and CDR2 are SGHRS and YFSETQ. CDR3 coding DNA: TGCGCCAGCAGCTTGGCTATAGGGCAGAACACTGAAGCTTTCTTT. Amino acid sequence: CASSLAIGQNTEAFF.